Below, 32 T cell receptor beta chains from the same sample are listed, as sequenced in a study of control samples from healthy donors and cancer patients. Libraries were prepared by immunoSEQ multiplex PCR; TCRdb keeps only in-frame clonotypes and omits some of them. The repertoire includes 210,000 or so clones, 91% of them detected once, and about 1.7% sits in the top ten. The sample was blood. All receptors derive from a man younger than 40 in good health.

This clone has a handful of counts. This rearrangement joins TRBV19 to TRBJ2-2; TRBD2 might be the D (6 bases). This CDR3 has 15 residues. Per germline, CDR1 LNHDA and CDR2 SQIVND (reference sequence). Trimming took off 3 bases at V and 4 bases at J, with 12 bases between the two ends. Written as DNA, the CDR3 is TGTGCCAGTAGTATTATGACAGCGGGCACCGGGGAGCTGTTTTTT. It codes for CASSIMTAGTGELFF.

As regards this clone: An end of the junction differs from the germline gene, which may be a read error. The chain carries TRBV3-1 (or the pseudogene TRBV3-2) and TRBJ1-4, with TRBD1 identical over 8 bases. In germline, CDR1 is LGHDT, CDR2 YNNKEL (reference sequence). The CDR3 consists of 12 residues. This CDR3 reads CASSQVGTGVLF. CDR3 DNA: TGTGCCAGCAGCCAAGTAGGGACAGGCGTTCTTTTT.

The chain employs TRBV5-1 and TRBJ2-2, with D perhaps TRBD1 (5 bases). The CDR3 is 16 residues long. CDR1 and CDR2 (germline): SGHRS, YFSETQ. V was clipped by 2 bases and J by 0 bases, with 11 bases between them. CDR3 residues: CASSFQGGTNTGELFF. CDR3 nucleotide sequence: TGCGCCAGCAGCTTCCAGGGCGGTACGAACACCGGGGAGCTGTTTTTT.

V and J are TRBV18 and TRBJ2-1; possible D gene TRBD2, 6 bases. This CDR3 comprises 16 residues. Trimming shortened V by 0 bases and J by 0 bases, and 9 bases separated the two germline ends. The germline V gene encodes CDR1 KGHSH and CDR2 LQKENI. The CDR3 sequence: CASSPPAGSSYNEQFF. CDR3 sequence (DNA): TGTGCCAGCTCACCACCGGCGGGATCCTCCTACAATGAGCAGTTCTTC.

The chain joins TRBV3-1 (or the pseudogene TRBV3-2) to TRBJ2-7, with 7 positions matching TRBD2. Trimming took 0 bases from V and 5 from J; bases not matched to a gene: 13. The CDR3 totals 17 residues. CDR1 and CDR2 (germline): LGHDT, YNNKEL (reference sequence). This CDR3 is CASSQELLAGDVHEQYF. CDR3 DNA sequence: TGTGCCAGCAGCCAAGAATTGCTTGCGGGAGACGTCCACGAGCAGTACTTC.

The gene calls are TRBV10-3 and TRBJ2-2; 10 positions agree with TRBD2. With 8 bases clipped from V and 4 bases from J, the junction kept 4 bases outside the gene matches. Germline CDR1 is ENHRY and CDR2 is SYGVKD. The length of the CDR3 is 14 residues. The CDR3 loop reads CAIGGTSATGELFF. CDR3 DNA sequence: TGTGCCATCGGTGGGACTAGCGCCACCGGGGAGCTGTTTTTT.

The chain uses TRBV7-6 and TRBJ1-3; 8 bases line up with TRBD1. J gave up 4 bases and V 5 bases, and 13 bases lay outside the gene matches. Germline CDR1 and CDR2: SGHVS and FNYEAQ. CDR3 length: 17 residues. The CDR3 DNA sequence: TGTGCCAGCAGCCAAGGGCGAGGACAGGGTATAGGAAACACCATATATTTT. It is translated as CASSQGRGQGIGNTIYF.

This CDR3 reads CASSWSTTGELFF. CDR3 sequence (DNA): TGTGCCAGCAGCTGGTCAACGACCGGGGAGCTGTTTTTT. V usage is TRBV7-7 and J usage is TRBJ2-2; D is unresolved. Trimming left V 4 bases short and J 5 bases short, with 8 bases between. Germline V gene lookup returns CDR1 SSHAT and CDR2 FNYEAQ (reference sequence). The CDR3 consists of 13 residues.

The V and J genes are TRBV30 and TRBJ1-2, with 9 bases aligning to TRBD1. The trim removed 8 bases at V and 8 bases at J, leaving 15 bases unmatched. Per the germline V gene, CDR1 is GTSNPN and CDR2 is SVGIG (reference sequence). The CDR3 runs 14 residues. The DNA for the CDR3 is TGTGCCGGGACGTTGGGACAGGGTTTTCAGGGCTACACCTTC. It yields the protein CAGTLGQGFQGYTF.

V usage is TRBV2 and J usage is TRBJ1-1; 9 positions agree with TRBD1. This CDR3 spans 13 amino acids. CDR1 and CDR2 (germline): SNHLY, FYNNEI. V shed 7 bases, J shed 12 bases, and the junction held 12 bases outside the gene matches. The CDR3 reads CASKPIGTGPSFF. CDR3 nucleotides: TGTGCCAGCAAGCCGATCGGGACAGGGCCGTCTTTCTTT.

This chain links TRBV3-1 (or the pseudogene TRBV3-2) with TRBJ2-1; D unclear. Germline-derived CDR1 and CDR2 are LGHDT and YNNKEL (reference sequence). The CDR3 consists of 15 residues. The V gene lost 5 bases and the J gene lost 3 bases, with 14 bases spanning the gap. The CDR3 here is CASSEGPQLYNEQFF. Written as DNA, the CDR3 is TGTGCCAGCAGCGAAGGCCCACAGCTCTACAATGAGCAGTTCTTC.

This sequence joins TRBV2 and TRBJ2-7, with TRBD1 as a possible D gene (5 bases). V lost 1 base to trimming and J lost 0 bases, with 10 bases between them. CDR1 and CDR2 from the germline V gene are SNHLY and FYNNEI. This CDR3 spans 15 amino acids. The CDR3 nucleotides read TGTGCCAGCAGTGAAGGAATGGGGCTCTCCTACGAGCAGTACTTC. This translates into CASSEGMGLSYEQYF.

This chain joins TRBV29-1 and TRBJ1-1; D is unresolved. The CDR3 is 13 residues long. Trimming left V 4 bases short and J 1 base short, with 10 bases between. Germline V CDR1 and CDR2: SQVTM, ANQGSEA. The CDR3 loop reads CSVAVTPNTEAFF. The CDR3 coding sequence is TGCAGCGTTGCGGTGACACCGAACACTGAAGCTTTCTTT.

This clone was recorded only once. The chain combines TRBV6-6 with TRBJ1-5; maybe TRBD1 (6 bases). V was shortened by 2 bases and J by 14 bases, with 16 bases between the two germline ends. CDR1 and CDR2 (germline): MNHNY, SVGAGI (reference sequence). The CDR3 length is 13 residues. CDR3 protein: CASSYTWDTRKHF. The DNA of the CDR3 is TGTGCCAGCAGTTACACGTGGGACACCCGCAAGCATTTT.

V and J are TRBV15 and TRBJ1-2, with 7 positions matching TRBD1. This CDR3 is built from 15 residues. Germline assignment: CDR1 LNHNV and CDR2 YYDKDF (reference sequence). V dropped 5 bases and J dropped 1; count of bases not matched to a gene: 7. CDR3 sequence (DNA): TGTGCCACCAGCGAGCGGGGACAGCTTAACTATGGCTACACCTTC. Amino acid sequence: CATSERGQLNYGYTF.

The rearrangement links TRBV21-1 to TRBJ2-1; TRBD1 is taken as the D call from the table, unchecked against the DNA. TRBV21-1 is noted as a pseudogene. The CDR3 runs 15 residues. Written as DNA, the CDR3 is TGTGCCAGCAGCAACCCCAGGGTTAACAACAATGAGCAGTTCTTC. As protein: CASSNPRVNNNEQFF.

The rearrangement uses TRBV11-2 and TRBJ2-3; TRBD2 aligns across 12 bases. The V gene's germline CDR1 is SGHAT and CDR2 FQNNGV. The CDR3 covers 18 residues. After removal of 6 bases from V and 0 bases from J, the junction contained 10 bases not matched to a gene. CDR3 nucleotide sequence: TGTGCCAGCAGGAGACTAGCGGGGGCCACCTCTAGCACAGATACGCAGTATTTT. Residues: CASRRLAGATSSTDTQYF.

CDR3 sequence reads: CASSYPTGDYGYTF. The CDR3, as DNA: TGTGCCAGCAGTTACCCGACAGGCGACTATGGCTACACCTTC. The V gene is TRBV6-2 or TRBV6-3, the J gene TRBJ1-2, with a weak D call TRBD1 (6 bases). V lost 2 bases and J lost 3, with 10 bases in between. The germline V gene encodes CDR1 MNHEY and CDR2 SVGEGT. The CDR3 is 14 amino acids.

V gene TRBV4-1 combines with J gene TRBJ1-3; no clear D gene. Germline-derived CDR1 and CDR2 are MGHRA and YSYEKL. The CDR3 spans 12 residues. V was pared by 2 bases and J by 2 bases, with 1 base between. The CDR3 loop reads CASSQPGNTIYF. Written as DNA, the CDR3 is TGCGCCAGCAGCCAACCTGGAAACACCATATATTTT.

The CDR3 reads CASSPTDRYQPQHF. The CDR3 nucleotides read TGTGCCAGCAGTCCTACGGACCGGTATCAGCCCCAGCATTTT. This chain links TRBV6-5 with TRBJ1-5; D call uncertain. Germline lookup yields CDR1 MNHEY and CDR2 SVGAGI. The CDR3 covers 14 residues. The V gene lost 5 bases and the J gene lost 5 bases, with 13 bases spanning the gap.

The J gene is TRBJ2-7, the V gene TRBV3-1 (or the pseudogene TRBV3-2), with 10 bases matching TRBD2. This CDR3 has 17 residues. Germline V gives CDR1 LGHDT, CDR2 YNNKEL (reference sequence). V was clipped by 0 bases and J by 5 bases; unmatched bases: 10. The CDR3 nucleotides read TGTGCCAGCAGCCAAGACTCCCCAGCGGGGGGGCGGAACGAGCAGTACTTC. Protein product: CASSQDSPAGGRNEQYF.

The chain joins TRBV6-2 or TRBV6-3 to TRBJ2-1; D uncertain. Between the trimmed V and J ends, which lost 0 bases and 10 bases, there was a span of 10 bases. Per the germline V gene, CDR1 is MNHEY and CDR2 is SVGEGT. The CDR3 extends over 13 amino acids. CDR3 loop: CASSYSSPREQFF. In DNA, the CDR3 is TGTGCCAGCAGTTACTCGAGCCCCAGGGAGCAGTTCTTC.

V gene TRBV10-2 combines with J gene TRBJ1-5; maybe TRBD1 (5 bases). The germline V gene has CDR1 WSHSY and CDR2 SAAADI. V lost 2 bases, J lost 7 bases, and 12 bases lay in between. This CDR3 is 14 amino acids long. The CDR3 loop is CASSEMGVGQPQHF. CDR3 DNA: TGCGCCAGCAGTGAGATGGGGGTGGGACAGCCCCAGCATTTT.

This chain uses TRBV12-3 or TRBV12-4 with TRBJ1-2; D gene unclear. Between the trimmed V and J ends, which lost 6 bases and 1 base, there was a span of 6 bases. The CDR3 covers 12 residues. The CDR3 DNA reads as TGTGCCAGCAGCACTGTTAACTATGGCTACACCTTC. Its translation is CASSTVNYGYTF.

The V call is TRBV5-1, the J call TRBJ2-4; 9 bases are shared with TRBD1. This CDR3 is built from 14 residues. Germline V CDR1 and CDR2: SGHRS, YFSETQ. V shed 4 bases, J shed 4 bases, and the junction held 3 bases outside the gene matches. This CDR3 reads CASSLTGGKNIQYF. The CDR3 DNA reads TGCGCCAGCAGCCTGACAGGGGGGAAAAACATTCAGTACTTC.

DNA for the CDR3: TGTGCCACCAAGAAGGTGGGGGGAAATGAGCAGTTCTTC. This encodes CATKKVGGNEQFF. The genes are TRBV19 and TRBJ2-1; D is perhaps TRBD2 (6 bases). The CDR3 loop spans 13 amino acids. Trimming left V 10 bases short and J 7 bases short, with 17 bases between. The germline CDR1 and CDR2 sequences are LNHDA and SQIVND (reference sequence).

As regards this clone: Other nucleotide sequences in the sample specify the same CDR3. The rearrangement joins TRBV5-1 to TRBJ1-2; D is undetermined. The ends were cut back, 4 bases at V and 3 bases at J, with 7 bases in the middle. The CDR3 covers 12 residues. CDR1 and CDR2 (germline): SGHRS, YFSETQ. The CDR3 coding sequence is TGCGCCAGCAGCCGCGGGGACTATGGCTACACCTTC. It specifies CASSRGDYGYTF.

This chain connects TRBV5-8 to TRBJ2-3; 8 bases agree with TRBD2. Germline-derived CDR1 and CDR2 are SGHTS and YDEGEE. J lost 2 bases, V lost 3 bases, and 5 bases had no gene match. The CDR3 runs 15 residues. CDR3 nucleotide sequence: TGTGCCAGCAGCTGGGTACTAGCGGACACAGATACGCAGTATTTT. It translates to CASSWVLADTDTQYF.

The chain employs TRBV5-1 and TRBJ1-1; D perhaps matches TRBD1 (5 bases). The CDR3 spans 15 residues. CDR1 is SGHRS, CDR2 YFSETQ, per germline. V gave up 1 base and J gave up 4 bases, with 14 bases separating them. CDR3 nucleotides: TGCGCCAGCAGCTTGCACGGGGGTTTTACCACTGAAGCTTTCTTT. Its protein is CASSLHGGFTTEAFF.

The chain carries TRBV4-2 and TRBJ2-3; the match to TRBD2 covers 10 bases. Germline V CDR1 and CDR2: LGHNA, YNFKEQ. The CDR3 consists of 17 residues. With V trimmed by 4 bases and J by 2 bases, 9 bases remained unmatched. CDR3 DNA: TGTGCCAGCAGCCCCGGGGCTAGCGGGGGATTCACAGATACGCAGTATTTT. Translated, it gives CASSPGASGGFTDTQYF.

The genes are TRBV29-1 and TRBJ2-1; weak D call: TRBD1 (5 bases). Trimming stripped 5 bases from V and 1 base from J, with 12 bases between. This CDR3 comprises 14 residues. Germline V gene lookup returns CDR1 SQVTM and CDR2 ANQGSEA. The CDR3 DNA is TGCAGCGTTCAGGGATCCAGGTCCTACAATGAGCAGTTCTTC. Its translation: CSVQGSRSYNEQFF.

The V call is TRBV6-5, the J call TRBJ1-1; D is unresolved. The CDR3 consists of 13 residues. CDR1 and CDR2 from the germline V gene are MNHEY and SVGAGI. V was shortened by 5 bases and J by 6 bases, with 13 bases between the two germline ends. The CDR3 nucleotides read TGTGCCAGCAGTAATCCGCTGGGCTCTGAAGCTTTCTTT. Protein sequence: CASSNPLGSEAFF.